This T cell receptor beta chain derives from a study of cytomegalovirus exposure and HLA in healthy donors. Vbeta (60) and Jbeta (13) primers were used in the PCR. Measured with immunoSEQ multiplex PCR; TCRdb has only the in-frame clones, and not every one. The repertoire has about 200,000 clones, over 75% of them found once; the top ten carry 1.8%. Germline V gene sequence: CDR1 SGHRS, CDR2 YFSETQ. V dropped 0 bases and J dropped 1; count of bases not matched to a gene: 4. This CDR3 region has 17 residues. Input material: PBMCs. V and J are TRBV5-1 and TRBJ2-3, with TRBD2 matching over 11 bases. The TCR sequence derives from a male donor in good health and CMV-seronegative. The CDR3 nucleotides read TGCGCCAGCAGCTTGGTGGGTAGCGGGGGGGGCACAGATACGCAGTATTTT. Encoded protein: CASSLVGSGGGTDTQYF.